The entry that follows covers one T cell receptor (beta chain) sequence. Its matching antigen is unknown. The data derive from a study of OX40 agonist ivuxolimab in advanced cancers. On the study more broadly: Two cutaneous melanoma patients and one hepatocellular carcinoma patient, three in all, had partial responses.

This table comes from immunoSEQ multiplex PCR, and its TCRdb copy is limited to in-frame clones, with some not included. The sample consists of under 80,000 clones, approximately 89% of them appearing once. This CDR3 comprises 15 residues. From germline, CDR1 is SGHTA and CDR2 FQGTGA. V lost 5 bases to trimming and J lost 8 bases; unmatched junction nucleotides: 8. Study conclusions and caveats: Partial responders receiving 0.1-3.0 mg/kg showed among the lowest clonal expansion. Clonal expansion from baseline to week 6 occurred in both CD4+ and CD8+ T cells.

Sequencing used CD4+ or CD8+ T cells sorted from blood, obtained in a trial of the OX40 agonist ivuxolimab. The chain joins TRBV7-3 to TRBJ2-1; 11 positions agree with TRBD2. The sequence was collected from an adult with an advanced solid tumor such as melanoma, head and neck, liver or kidney cancer. The CDR3, as DNA: TGTGCCAGCAGCATCCGACTAGCGGGAAAAGATGAGCAGTTCTTC. Protein product: CASSIRLAGKDEQFF. Using reference TRBV7-3 and TRBJ2-1 for the parts outside the CDR3, the full variable domain is GAGVSQTPSNKVTEKGKYVELRCDPISGHTALYWYRQSLGQGPEFLIYFQGTGAADDSGLPNDRFFAVRPEGSVSTLKIQRTERGDSAVYLCASSIRLAGKDEQFFGPGTRLTVL.